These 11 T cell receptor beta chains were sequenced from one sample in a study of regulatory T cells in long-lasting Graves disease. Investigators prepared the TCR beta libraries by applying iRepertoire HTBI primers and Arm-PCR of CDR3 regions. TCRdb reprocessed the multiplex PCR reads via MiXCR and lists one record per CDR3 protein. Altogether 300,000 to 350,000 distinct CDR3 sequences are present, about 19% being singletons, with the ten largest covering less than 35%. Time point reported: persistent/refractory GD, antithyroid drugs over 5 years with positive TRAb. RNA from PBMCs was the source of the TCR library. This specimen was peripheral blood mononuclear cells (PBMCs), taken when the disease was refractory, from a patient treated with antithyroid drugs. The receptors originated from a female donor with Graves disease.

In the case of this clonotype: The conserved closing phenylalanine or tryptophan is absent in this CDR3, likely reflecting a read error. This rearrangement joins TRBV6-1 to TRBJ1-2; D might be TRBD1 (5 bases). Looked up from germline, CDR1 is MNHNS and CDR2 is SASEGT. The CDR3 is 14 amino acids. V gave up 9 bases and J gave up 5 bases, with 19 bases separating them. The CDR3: CASNAGSWGYGYTL. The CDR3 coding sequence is TGTGCCAGTAACGCAGGGAGTTGGGGTTATGGCTACACCCTC.

The CDR3 here is CASSYSRHSGNTIYF. In DNA form, the CDR3 reads TGTGCCAGCAGTTACTCCCGGCACTCTGGAAACACCATATATTTT. This chain joins TRBV6-5 and TRBJ1-3, with D uncertain. V lost 0 bases to trimming and J lost 0 bases, with 6 bases between them. In germline, CDR1 is MNHEY, CDR2 SVGAGI. The CDR3 loop spans 15 amino acids.

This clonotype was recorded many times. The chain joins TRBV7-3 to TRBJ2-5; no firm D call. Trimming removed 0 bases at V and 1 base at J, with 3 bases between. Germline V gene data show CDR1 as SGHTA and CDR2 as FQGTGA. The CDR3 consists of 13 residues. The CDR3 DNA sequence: TGTGCCAGCAGCTTAACGGTCCAAGAGACCCAGTACTTC. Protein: CASSLTVQETQYF. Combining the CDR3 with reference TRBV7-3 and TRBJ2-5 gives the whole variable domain GAGVSQTPSNKVTEKGKYVELRCDPISGHTALYWYRQSLGQGPEFLIYFQGTGAADDSGLPNDRFFAVRPEGSVSTLKIQRTERGDSAVYLCASSLTVQETQYFGPGTRLLVL.

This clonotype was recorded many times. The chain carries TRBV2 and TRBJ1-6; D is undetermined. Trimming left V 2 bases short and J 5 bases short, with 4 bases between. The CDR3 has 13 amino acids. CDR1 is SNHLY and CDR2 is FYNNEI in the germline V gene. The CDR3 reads CASSEQDNSPLHF. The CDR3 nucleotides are TGTGCCAGCAGTGAACAGGATAATTCACCCCTCCACTTT.

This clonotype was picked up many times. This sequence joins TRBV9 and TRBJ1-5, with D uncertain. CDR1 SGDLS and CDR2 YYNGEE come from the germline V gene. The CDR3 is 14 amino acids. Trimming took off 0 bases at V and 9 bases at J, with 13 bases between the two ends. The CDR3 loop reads CASSVGTAAGPQHF. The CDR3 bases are TGTGCCAGCAGCGTAGGGACTGCCGCCGGGCCCCAGCATTTT.

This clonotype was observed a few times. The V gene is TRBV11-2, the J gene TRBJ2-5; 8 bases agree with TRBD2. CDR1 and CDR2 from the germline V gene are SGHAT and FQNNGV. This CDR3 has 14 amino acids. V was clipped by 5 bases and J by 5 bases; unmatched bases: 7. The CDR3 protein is CASSILRGVETQYF. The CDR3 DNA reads TGTGCCAGCAGCATCCTGCGGGGGGTGGAGACCCAGTACTTC.

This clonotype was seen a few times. This chain's CDR3 is CAISGVGGAGTEAFF. The CDR3, as DNA: TGTGCCATCAGTGGTGTCGGGGGCGCGGGTACTGAAGCTTTCTTT. The chain is built from TRBV10-3 and TRBJ1-1, with a weak D call TRBD1 (6 bases). The germline V gene encodes CDR1 ENHRY and CDR2 SYGVKD. There are 15 residues in the CDR3. V was trimmed by 4 bases and J by 5 bases, leaving 17 bases between them.

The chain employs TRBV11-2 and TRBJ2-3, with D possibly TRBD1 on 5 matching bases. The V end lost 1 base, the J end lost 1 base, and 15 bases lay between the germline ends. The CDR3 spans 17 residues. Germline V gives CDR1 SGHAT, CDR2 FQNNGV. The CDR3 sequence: CASSLGWTSLGTDTQYF. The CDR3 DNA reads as TGTGCCAGCAGCTTAGGTTGGACAAGTCTGGGCACAGATACGCAGTATTTT.

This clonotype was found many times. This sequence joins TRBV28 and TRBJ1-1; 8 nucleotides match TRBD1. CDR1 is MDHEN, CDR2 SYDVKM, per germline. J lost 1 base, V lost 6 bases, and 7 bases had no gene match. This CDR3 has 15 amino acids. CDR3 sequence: CASSPAGTGNTEAFF. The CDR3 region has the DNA TGTGCCAGCAGCCCAGCCGGGACAGGGAACACTGAAGCTTTCTTT.

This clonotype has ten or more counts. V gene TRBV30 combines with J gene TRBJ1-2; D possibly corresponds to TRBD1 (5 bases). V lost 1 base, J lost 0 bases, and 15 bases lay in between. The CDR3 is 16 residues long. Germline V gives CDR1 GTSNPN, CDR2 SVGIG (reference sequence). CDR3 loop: CAWSAGQARANYGYTF. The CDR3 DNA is TGTGCCTGGAGTGCAGGGCAGGCGCGAGCTAACTATGGCTACACCTTC. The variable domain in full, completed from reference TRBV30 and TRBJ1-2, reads SQTIHQWPATLVQPVGSPLSLECTVEGTSNPNLYWYRQAAGRGLQLLFYSVGIGQISSEVPQNLSASRPQDRQFILSSKKLLLSDSGFYLCAWSAGQARANYGYTFGSGTRLTVV.

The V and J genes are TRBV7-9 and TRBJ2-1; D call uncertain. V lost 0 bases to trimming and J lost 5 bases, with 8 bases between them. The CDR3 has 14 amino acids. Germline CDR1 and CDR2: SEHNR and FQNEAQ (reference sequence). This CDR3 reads CASSLAQSNNEQFF. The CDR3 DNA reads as TGTGCCAGCAGCTTAGCGCAATCAAACAATGAGCAGTTCTTC. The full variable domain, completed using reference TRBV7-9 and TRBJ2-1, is DTGVSQNPRHKITKRGQNVTFRCDPISEHNRLYWYRQTLGQGPEFLTYFQNEAQLEKSRLLSDRFSAERPKGSFSTLEIQRTEQGDSAMYLCASSLAQSNNEQFFGPGTRLTVL.